A selection of T cell receptor beta chains follows, all from one sample in a study of blood T cell repertoires in COVID-19. Profiling relied on immunoSEQ multiplex PCR, and the TCRdb table lists in-frame clones only, not all of them. The table has around 230,000 clones, 75% to 90% seen once. Sample: PBMCs or T cells enriched from blood (not recorded which). The receptors shown here come from a woman aged 40 to 50 with acute COVID-19. CDR3s include the opening cysteine and the closing phenylalanine or tryptophan. A D gene is named only where the DNA matches it firmly. Size tells how often a clone was seen (once, few, many) or the class of an expanded clone, and some rows leave it out.

d_gene,v_gene,j_gene,abundance,CDR3aa,CDR3nt
TRBD1,TRBV2,TRBJ1-1,-,CASKSPRTGGMNTEAFF,TGTGCCAGCAAGAGTCCCCGGACAGGGGGAATGAACACTGAAGCTTTCTTT
-,TRBV30,TRBJ1-1,-,CAWSEDRAREAFF,TGTGCCTGGAGTGAGGACAGAGCGAGGGAAGCTTTCTTT
TRBD1,TRBV6-6,TRBJ2-5,-,CASSEPGQGMLETQYF,TGTGCCAGCAGCGAGCCGGGACAGGGAATGCTAGAGACCCAGTACTTC
-,TRBV27,TRBJ2-3,-,CASGPGLATDTQYF,TGTGCCAGCGGCCCTGGGCTAGCTACAGATACGCAGTATTTT
TRBD2,TRBV7-2,TRBJ2-2,-,CASRNSAGPNTGELFF,TGTGCCAGCAGGAACTCAGCGGGGCCCAACACCGGGGAGCTGTTTTTT
-,TRBV6-4,TRBJ1-6,-,CASRTTGPGNSPLHF,TGTGCCAGCAGGACTACAGGGCCGGGTAATTCACCCCTCCACTTT
TRBD1,TRBV3-1/TRBV3-2,TRBJ2-2,-,CASRRTGDTGELFF,TGTGCCAGCAGACGGACAGGAGACACCGGGGAGCTGTTTTTT
-,TRBV27,TRBJ1-6,-,CASSPRRNSYNSPLHF,TGTGCCAGCTCCCCCAGGAGGAACTCCTATAATTCACCCCTCCACTTT
TRBD1,TRBV4-1,TRBJ1-5,-,CASSQGQGREPQHF,TGCGCCAGCAGCCAGGGACAGGGTAGAGAGCCCCAGCATTTT
-,TRBV2,TRBJ1-1,few,CASRHREGTEAFF,TGTGCCAGCAGACACAGGGAGGGCACTGAAGCTTTCTTT
TRBD1,TRBV18,TRBJ1-1,-,CASKTGVGNTEAFF,TGTGCCAGCAAAACAGGGGTGGGGAACACTGAAGCTTTCTTT
TRBD1,TRBV6-1,TRBJ2-7,-,CASSETDRGPYEQYF,TGTGCCAGCAGTGAAACCGACAGGGGGCCTTACGAGCAGTACTTC
-,TRBV5-1,TRBJ2-2,-,CASSLQANTGELFF,TGCGCCAGCAGCTTACAGGCGAACACCGGGGAGCTGTTTTTT
-,TRBV10-3,TRBJ1-1,-,CAISESGTRVNTEAFF,TGTGCCATCAGTGAGTCGGGGACAAGAGTTAACACTGAAGCTTTCTTT
TRBD1,TRBV5-5,TRBJ1-1,once,CASSSPRGDRGQKNTEAFF,TGTGCCAGCAGCTCCCCCCGGGGCGACAGGGGACAAAAGAACACTGAAGCTTTCTTT
-,TRBV19,TRBJ1-1,once,CASSGGTEAFF,TGTGCCAGTAGTGGGGGGACTGAAGCTTTCTTT
-,TRBV5-1,TRBJ2-3,-,CASSLWADTQYF,TGCGCCAGCAGCTTGTGGGCGGATACGCAGTATTTT
-,TRBV13,TRBJ1-6,-,CASSPEGYNSPLHF,TGTGCCAGCAGCCCGGAGGGCTATAATTCACCCCTCCACTTT
-,TRBV18,TRBJ1-6,-,CASSPRTVSPLHF,TGTGCCAGCTCACCACGAACAGTTTCACCCCTCCACTTT
TRBD2,TRBV9,TRBJ2-2,-,CASSSAIAGGFTGELFF,TGTGCCAGCAGCTCCGCCATAGCGGGGGGTTTCACCGGGGAGCTGTTTTTT
-,TRBV5-8,TRBJ1-2,medium-sized,CARVGGYGYTF,TGTGCCAGAGTGGGAGGGTATGGCTACACCTTC
TRBD1,TRBV29-1,TRBJ2-5,once,CSAGVLGGRETQYF,TGCAGCGCTGGAGTTTTAGGGGGCCGAGAGACCCAGTACTTC
-,TRBV9,TRBJ2-2,once,CASSVGVPQGVSGELFF,TGTGCCAGCAGCGTAGGGGTCCCACAGGGTGTCAGCGGGGAGCTGTTTTTT
-,TRBV19,TRBJ1-6,-,CASAGSYNSPLHF,TGTGCCAGCGCGGGCTCCTATAATTCACCCCTCCACTTT
-,TRBV7-9,TRBJ2-3,-,CASSKYSGGNTDTQYF,TGTGCCAGCAGCAAATACTCTGGGGGGAACACAGATACGCAGTATTTT
TRBD1,TRBV27,TRBJ2-2,-,CASSFRRDRSGELFF,TGTGCCAGCAGTTTCCGAAGGGACAGGTCCGGGGAGCTGTTTTTT
TRBD2,TRBV10-2,TRBJ2-5,-,CASSVASGETQYF,TGCGCCAGCAGTGTAGCTAGCGGTGAGACCCAGTACTTC
-,TRBV4-2,TRBJ1-4,few,CASSQDGGGNEKLFF,TGTGCCAGCAGCCAAGATGGGGGCGGTAATGAAAAACTGTTTTTT
-,TRBV7-3,TRBJ1-2,-,CASSPRARANGYTF,TGTGCCAGCAGCCCCAGGGCCAGGGCCAATGGCTACACCTTC
-,TRBV11-3,TRBJ1-1,-,CASSLDKGNMNTEAFF,TGTGCCAGCAGCTTAGACAAGGGGAACATGAACACTGAAGCTTTCTTT
-,TRBV9,TRBJ1-2,-,CASSVVIGGEGGYTF,TGTGCCAGCAGCGTAGTTATAGGTGGAGAGGGTGGCTACACCTTC
-,TRBV25-1,TRBJ2-2,-,CARGAGALFAGELFF,TGTGCCAGGGGGGCAGGGGCTCTTTTCGCCGGGGAGCTGTTTTTT
TRBD1,TRBV4-1,TRBJ1-2,-,CASRHWSEEPGQGALEGYTF,TGCGCCAGCAGGCACTGGTCCGAAGAACCGGGACAGGGGGCTCTAGAAGGCTACACCTTC
-,TRBV5-1,TRBJ2-3,-,CASSNSYYTDTQYF,TGCGCCAGCAGCAACAGCTATTACACAGATACGCAGTATTTT
-,TRBV9,TRBJ2-1,-,CASSPRRWRADEQFF,TGTGCCAGCAGCCCCCGCCGGTGGAGGGCGGATGAGCAGTTCTTC
TRBD1,TRBV9,TRBJ1-6,-,CASSVQGAQSPLHF,TGTGCCAGCAGCGTACAGGGGGCGCAGTCACCCCTCCACTTT
-,TRBV4-1,TRBJ1-1,-,CASSQDKAGHGYGTEAFF,TGCGCCAGCAGCCAAGATAAAGCAGGACACGGGTACGGCACTGAAGCTTTCTTT
-,TRBV13,TRBJ1-1,once,CASSPSGTEAFF,TGTGCCAGCAGCCCCTCCGGGACAGAAGCTTTCTTT
-,TRBV6-5,TRBJ1-5,-,CASKQGHSNQPQHF,TGTGCCAGCAAACAGGGTCATAGCAATCAGCCCCAGCATTTT
-,TRBV19,TRBJ1-6,-,CASSIGRDTLPLHF,TGTGCCAGTAGTATAGGTCGGGACACCCTGCCCCTCCACTTT
TRBD2,TRBV30,TRBJ2-1,-,CAHAGGSSYNEQFF,TGTGCCCACGCGGGGGGTAGCTCCTACAATGAGCAGTTCTTC
TRBD2,TRBV5-1,TRBJ2-3,-,CASGLAGSDTQYF,TGCGCCAGCGGACTAGCGGGGAGCGATACGCAGTATTTT
-,TRBV4-2,TRBJ1-2,-,CASSQDFAGKNYGYTF,TGTGCCAGCAGCCAAGATTTTGCAGGGAAAAACTATGGCTACACCTTC
TRBD1,TRBV3-1/TRBV3-2,TRBJ2-5,-,CASTHDRVGETQYF,TGTGCCAGCACCCACGACAGGGTGGGAGAGACCCAGTACTTC